This TCR beta chain derives from a study of Ad26.COV2.S vaccination and SARS-CoV-2 variants. Study-level background: Enrollment placed the donor in the COV1001 Ad26.COV2.S trial arm. Once, or twice with 56 days between doses, Ad26.COV2.S was given intramuscularly. General study points: Vaccinated and placebo-treated recipients had similar non-spike TCR breadth.

V was shortened by 6 bases and J by 1 base, with 15 bases between the two germline ends. Looked up from germline, CDR1 is MDHEN and CDR2 is SYDVKM. CDR3 length equals 15 residues. Clones were read by immunoSEQ multiplex PCR, and TCRdb kept only the in-frame ones, dropping some. Of about 350,000 clones listed, 75% to 90% are singletons. As for treatment: approximately 18 received Ad26.COV2.S at low or high dose, single or two shots; a few received placebo; per-sample allocation not given. Day 63 after the first injection of vaccine or placebo was the sampling time. The vaccine delivered Wuhan-strain SARS-CoV-2 spike through an Ad26 vector. For this clone: What it binds is unknown.

Sequences were derived from peripheral blood, sampled in a trial of Ad26.COV2.S vaccine versus placebo. V is TRBV28 and J is TRBJ1-1; a possible D gene is TRBD1 (5 bases). The TCR comes from a person between 18 and 65 years old who received the Ad26.COV2.S COVID-19 vaccine or a placebo. CDR3 DNA sequence: TGTGCCAGCAGCCTAGGGGCAAGAAAGAACACTGAAGCTTTCTTT. It translates to CASSLGARKNTEAFF.